This T cell receptor beta chain emerged from a study of cytomegalovirus exposure and HLA in healthy donors (TCRdb year 2017). Notes on the research overall: An earlier analysis of approximately 640 of the donors reported 250 to 350 Gb of sequence data and 117 million unique TCR beta sequences from 190 million or so T cells. An early release that covered fewer than 800 HLA-typed donors contained 300 to 350 gigabases of sequencing data and about 93 million unique TCR sequences. Among the 398 genotyped donors, around 81% belonged to the genetic ancestry cluster associated with self-reported Caucasian donors. The aim of the study was to test whether cataloging public T cell receptors could identify signatures of past pathogen exposure. Using immunosequencing, the study profiled T cell repertoires from around 680 subjects and related those repertoires to cytomegalovirus serostatus. Along with the roughly 670-subject first cohort, a separate validation cohort of around 120 different subjects was used. The study combined high-throughput TCR immunosequencing, statistical association of individual TCRs with disease status, and machine learning to predict cytomegalovirus infection status. A later analysis re-analyzed previously published TCR beta repertoires from 500 to 700 donors and added high-resolution HLA genotyping to study TCR occurrence patterns. In the later analysis, no new phenotypic data were used to find candidate immune exposures; instead, reliance was placed on TCR beta sequences and their occurrence across donors. An earlier analysis of more than 450 of the donors used high-throughput TCR beta sequencing to judge whether each TCR beta V gene segment behaved as functional or pseudogenic. Alongside the repertoire data, information on donor age, sex, ethnicity and CMV serostatus was compiled. Genome-wide SNP genotypes for about 55% of the 666 donors were used in a later genetic analysis, which treated that subset as a discovery cohort. Every discovery cohort repertoire had been produced on one sequencing platform. HLA typing covered class I and class II loci at four-digit resolution. The number of typed donors differed by locus: about 620-630 for A, B, C, DRB1 and DQB1; 500 to 550 for DQA1; 606 for DPA1; and 450 to 480 for DPB1. Roughly 5 DR-DQ haplotypes were handled as single units for association and clustering, since linkage in the cohort was strong. Across 398 genotyped donors of the cohort, an average of roughly 250,000 unique TCR beta nucleotide sequences per donor were sequenced, and about a sixth of those sequences were non-productive.

The protocol used for the library was the immunoSEQ multiplex PCR assay. The multiplex PCR relied on a mix of 60 forward primers for TCR Vbeta segments and 13 reverse primers for TCR Jbeta segments. The CDR3 region of rearranged TCR beta genes was amplified from genomic DNA by a multiplex PCR assay. Amplified TCR beta libraries were sequenced as 87-base-pair reads on the Illumina HiSeq System. Per the original workflow: Across the 670 or so repertoires, a later analysis counted some 81 million unique TCR beta chains, around 10 million of which were shared by at least two donors. Raw reads were error-corrected and collapsed into unique sequences with a nearest-neighbor algorithm that merged closely related sequences to remove PCR and sequencing errors. To assign V, D and J gene segments, CDR3 sequences were aligned to IMGT reference sequences. Each retained sequence needed at least a six-nucleotide match to both a V gene segment and a J gene segment. Rearrangements were classified as productive when the CDR3 lacked stop codons and remained in frame with V and J, and all other rearrangements were classified as non-productive. CDR3 was defined by IMGT convention, running from the second conserved V-encoded cysteine to the conserved J-encoded phenylalanine. In an earlier analysis of more than 550 of the donors, sequences lacking an unambiguous match to a single V gene segment were excluded. An earlier analysis of almost 600 of the donors classified V segments as functional when productive rearrangements were above 56.7% and as segregating when the standard deviation between donors was above 5%. To diagnose cytomegalovirus status from the catalog of TCR beta chain sequences, a statistical classification framework was built. In a later analysis, TCR nucleotide sequences were compared against IMGT/GENE-DB human TR gene sequences so that V and J genes could be assigned. In a later analysis, CDR3 sequences and most-parsimonious VDJ recombination scenarios were assigned using the TCRdist pipeline. In a later analysis, each TCR beta chain was defined by its CDR3 amino acid sequence together with its V-gene family, and reads without a unique V-gene family were excluded. As a way to deal with suspected cross-contamination and a sequencing artifact, a later analysis dropped roughly 620 nucleotide sequences that were highly shared and had low generation probability. For each public chain, a later analysis derived a clonal expansion index from normalized ranks of inferred template counts within each repertoire. In a later analysis, generation probabilities were computed with a VDJ recombination model fitted to out-of-frame rearrangements, and the resulting probabilities were checked against IGoR. In a later analysis, hypergeometric tests were used to score TCR-TCR, TCR-HLA and TCR-CMV co-occurrence, with a repertoire-size bias correction applied to TCR pairs. A later analysis estimated false discovery rates by permuting HLA or CMV assignments 20 times. In a later analysis, co-occurring TCRs were grouped using DBSCAN, with TCRdist sequence similarity added in when clustering inside HLA-allele-positive subsets. Repertoires with fewer than 30,000 or more than 120,000 public chains, plus five repertoires with anomalous nucleotide sharing, were excluded from co-occurrence clustering. TCRdb carries this immuneACCESS record with in-frame sequences only. Its versions omit some clonotypes, under half of them owing to an unresolved V gene in the studies checked, with the rest unexplained. That table furnishes V, J and clone size, whereas the DNA furnished D and trimming. A total of about 140,000 clones appear in this sample, roughly 78% of them only once. Jointly, the top ten make up 2% to 2.5% of the sample.

This clone showed up just once. The antigen it binds to is not known. No qualities accompany the bases; no much larger clone lies one base away. General findings and caveats noted by the study authors: The classifier was reported to diagnose cytomegalovirus status with high specificity and sensitivity in both the original and validation cohorts. It was suggested by the authors that the approach could potentially be generalized to other disease states and immunological phenotypes. In a later genetic analysis, a missense DCLRE1C variant was associated with V-gene and J-gene trimming of TCR beta chains, and the association was replicated in an independent cohort. Correlated functional status among segregating V segments might reflect linkage disequilibrium, but an unknown experimental factor could not be ruled out. The study gave a list of about 150 TCR beta chains associated with cytomegalovirus. In a later analysis, HLA-associated TCR beta chains showed more clonal expansion and lower generation probabilities than non-associated chains that were equally common. For the cohort, immune exposure information was limited to CMV serostatus. Because HLA typing was unavailable for some donors at each locus, only the typed subset was used in association tests. Presence/absence analyses assumed roughly uniform sequencing depth across donors, an assumption that may not hold. In a later analysis, most CMV-associated TCR beta chains were found to appear HLA-restricted, with HLA associations seemingly driven largely by CMV exposure. Three of the identified cytomegalovirus-associated TCR beta chains were confirmed in vitro to be specific for cytomegalovirus antigens. Over 15 rarely observed V segments, including chromosome 9 orphons, were excluded from the earlier analysis of about 500 of the donors because counts were too low. According to a later genetic analysis, donors in an Asian-associated ancestry cluster had fewer N-insertions in productive TCRs than the approximately 650-donor mean. In a later analysis, several top co-occurrence clusters were reported to appear linked to parvovirus B19, influenza, CMV and Epstein-Barr virus. A later analysis associated about 17,000 TCR beta sequences with specific HLA alleles at a false discovery rate of 0.05. When HLA alleles, especially DR and DQ, strongly co-occurred, TCR associations were difficult to assign to individual alleles. While some public TCRs were present in many individuals, most TCR sequences turned up only very rarely across donors. An earlier analysis of roughly 570 of the donors showed that most TCR beta V segments appeared in productive rearrangements either about 87% or about 30% of the time, which broadly matched IMGT annotations. This cohort had only TCR beta chains sequenced, and the lack of alpha or paired-chain data limited which features could be detected. A further reported finding was that TCR beta sequences accurately predicted the HLA-A and HLA-B alleles for most subjects in the first cohort. According to a later analysis, TCR association rates differed among HLA loci, with DRB1 alleles showing the most associated TCRs and HLA-C alleles showing the fewest. Some IMGT-functional V segments, including TRBV6-2 and TRBV6-3, could not be told apart with the 87-base-pair reads, so those segments were excluded. A cluster of highly shared sequence variants was judged likely to represent a technical artifact of the sequencing pipeline.

The CDR3 has 14 amino acids, counting the end cysteine and phenylalanine. The kept DNA is CDR3 alone, 42 bases in frame from the first base. The germline V gene (reference sequence) yields SEHNR for CDR1 and FQNEAQ for CDR2. Trimming accounts for 5 bases at V and 8 bases at J, while the number of junction bases matched to no gene is 7. The cohort was made up of roughly 670 healthy bone marrow donors. At the time of sampling, every cohort member was nominally healthy, though immune exposures that went unrecorded were likely present. The donor tested CMV seronegative, placing the donor among the 352 seronegative members of the cohort. Every donor gave a peripheral blood sample, and the peripheral blood mononuclear cells from that sample were used for TCR beta sequencing. Genomic DNA extraction from the blood cell samples was performed with the Qiagen DNeasy Blood Extraction Kit.

The sample consisted of PBMCs. This chain joins TRBV7-9 to TRBJ1-4, and TRBD1 aligns with 8 junction nucleotides. The clonotype was recovered from a man aged 25-40 years in good health and CMV-seronegative. The CDR3 amino acid sequence is: CASSTTRDREKLFF. Here is the DNA: TGTGCCAGCAGCACCACCCGGGACAGGGAAAAACTGTTTTTT.